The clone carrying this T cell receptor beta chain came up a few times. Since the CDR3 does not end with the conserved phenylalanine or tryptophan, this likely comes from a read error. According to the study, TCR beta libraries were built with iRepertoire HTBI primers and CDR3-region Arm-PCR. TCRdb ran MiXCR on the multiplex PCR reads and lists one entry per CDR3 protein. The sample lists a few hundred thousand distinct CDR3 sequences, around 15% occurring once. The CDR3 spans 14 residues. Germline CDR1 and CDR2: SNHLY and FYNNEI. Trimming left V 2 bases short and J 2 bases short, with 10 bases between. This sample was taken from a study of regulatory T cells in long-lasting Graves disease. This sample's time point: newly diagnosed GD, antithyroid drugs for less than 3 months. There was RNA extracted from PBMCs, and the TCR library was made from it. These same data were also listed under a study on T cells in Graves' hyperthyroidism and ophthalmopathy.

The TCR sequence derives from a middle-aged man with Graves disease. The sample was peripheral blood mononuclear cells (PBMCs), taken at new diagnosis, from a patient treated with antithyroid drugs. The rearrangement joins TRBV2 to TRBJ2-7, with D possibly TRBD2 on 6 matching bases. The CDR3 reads CASSELEGAYEQYL. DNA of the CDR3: TGTGCCAGCAGTGAATTGGAGGGCGCCTACGAGCAGTACCTC.